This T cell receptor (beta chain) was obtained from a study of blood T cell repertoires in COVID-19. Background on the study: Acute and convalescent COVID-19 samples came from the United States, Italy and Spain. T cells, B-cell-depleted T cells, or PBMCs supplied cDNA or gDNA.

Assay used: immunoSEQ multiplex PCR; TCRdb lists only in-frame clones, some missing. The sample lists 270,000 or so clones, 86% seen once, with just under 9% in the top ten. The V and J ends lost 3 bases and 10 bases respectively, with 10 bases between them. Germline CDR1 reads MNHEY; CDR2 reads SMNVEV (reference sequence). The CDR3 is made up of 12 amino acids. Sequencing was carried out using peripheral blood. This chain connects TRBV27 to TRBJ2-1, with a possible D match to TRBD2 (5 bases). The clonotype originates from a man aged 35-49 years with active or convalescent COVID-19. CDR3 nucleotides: TGTGCCAGCAGTTTGGCGGGTGGAGAGCAGTTCTTC. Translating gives CASSLAGGEQFF.